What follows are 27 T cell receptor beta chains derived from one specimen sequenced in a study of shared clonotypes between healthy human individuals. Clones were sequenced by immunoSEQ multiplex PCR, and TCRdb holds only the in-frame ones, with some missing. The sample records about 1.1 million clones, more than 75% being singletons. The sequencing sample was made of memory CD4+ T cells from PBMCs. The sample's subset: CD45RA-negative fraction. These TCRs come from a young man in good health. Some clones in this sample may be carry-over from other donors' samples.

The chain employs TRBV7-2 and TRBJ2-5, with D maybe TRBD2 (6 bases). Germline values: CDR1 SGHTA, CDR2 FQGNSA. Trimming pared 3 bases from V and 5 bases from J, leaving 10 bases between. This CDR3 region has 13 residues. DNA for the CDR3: TGTGCCAGCAGCTTGGGGGAGGCGGAGACCCAGTACTTC. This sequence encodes CASSLGEAETQYF.

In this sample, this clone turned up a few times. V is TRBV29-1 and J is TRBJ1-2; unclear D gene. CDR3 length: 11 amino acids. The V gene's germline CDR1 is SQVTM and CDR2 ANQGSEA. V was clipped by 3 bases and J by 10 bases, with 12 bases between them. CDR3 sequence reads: CSVEFLEDYTF. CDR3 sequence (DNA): TGCAGCGTTGAGTTCCTGGAGGACTACACCTTC.

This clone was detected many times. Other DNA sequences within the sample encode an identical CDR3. The CDR3 spells CSVAGTMNTEAFF. The CDR3 DNA reads TGCAGCGTTGCCGGGACCATGAACACTGAAGCTTTCTTT. This chain uses TRBV29-1 with TRBJ1-1; D perhaps matches TRBD1 (5 bases). Germline CDR1 reads SQVTM; CDR2 reads ANQGSEA. The CDR3 has 13 residues. V was clipped by 4 bases and J by 0 bases, with 9 bases between them.

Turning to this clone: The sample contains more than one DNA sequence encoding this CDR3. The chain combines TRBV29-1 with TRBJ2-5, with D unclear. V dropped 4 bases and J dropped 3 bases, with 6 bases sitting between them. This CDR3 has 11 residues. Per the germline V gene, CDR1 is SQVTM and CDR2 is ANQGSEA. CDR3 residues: CSVVPEETQYF. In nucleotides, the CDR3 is TGCAGCGTTGTGCCGGAAGAGACCCAGTACTTC.

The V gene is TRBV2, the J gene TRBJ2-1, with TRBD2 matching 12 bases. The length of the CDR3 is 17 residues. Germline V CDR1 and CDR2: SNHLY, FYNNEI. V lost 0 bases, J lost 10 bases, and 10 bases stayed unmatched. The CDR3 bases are TGTGCCAGCAGTGAAGCCTATCTAGCGGGAGGGCCCGGGGAGCAGTTCTTC. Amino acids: CASSEAYLAGGPGEQFF.

This CDR3 is CASSPGPSKGEQYF. The CDR3 DNA reads as TGTGCCAGCTCACCTGGGCCGAGTAAGGGCGAGCAGTACTTC. This chain connects TRBV18 to TRBJ2-7; no clear D gene. The CDR3 spans 14 residues. The V and J ends lost 3 bases and 6 bases respectively, with 15 bases between them. Germline V gene lookup returns CDR1 KGHSH and CDR2 LQKENI.

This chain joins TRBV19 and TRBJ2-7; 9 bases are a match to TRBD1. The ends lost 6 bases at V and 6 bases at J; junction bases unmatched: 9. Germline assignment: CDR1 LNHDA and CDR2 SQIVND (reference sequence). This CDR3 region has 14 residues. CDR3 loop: CASSRDRVISEQYF. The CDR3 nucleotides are TGTGCCAGTAGCAGGGACAGGGTGATCTCCGAGCAGTACTTC.

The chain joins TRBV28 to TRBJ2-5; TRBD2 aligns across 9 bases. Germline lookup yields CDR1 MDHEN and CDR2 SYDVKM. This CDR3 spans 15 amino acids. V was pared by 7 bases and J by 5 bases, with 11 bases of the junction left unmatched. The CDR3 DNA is TGTGCCAGCACCTCACCGGGACTAGCTCTGGAGACCCAGTACTTC. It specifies CASTSPGLALETQYF. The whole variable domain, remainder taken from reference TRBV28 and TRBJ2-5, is DVKVTQSSRYLVKRTGEKVFLECVQDMDHENMFWYRQDPGLGLRLIYFSYDVKMKEKGDIPEGYSVSREKKERFSLILESASTNQTSMYLCASTSPGLALETQYFGPGTRLLVL.

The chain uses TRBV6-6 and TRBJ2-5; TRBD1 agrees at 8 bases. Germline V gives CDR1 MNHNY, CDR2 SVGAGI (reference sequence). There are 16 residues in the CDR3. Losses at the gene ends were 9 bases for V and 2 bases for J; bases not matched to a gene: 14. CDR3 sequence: CASKRTGQEPQETQYF. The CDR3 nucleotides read TGTGCCAGTAAGAGAACGGGACAGGAGCCACAAGAGACCCAGTACTTC.

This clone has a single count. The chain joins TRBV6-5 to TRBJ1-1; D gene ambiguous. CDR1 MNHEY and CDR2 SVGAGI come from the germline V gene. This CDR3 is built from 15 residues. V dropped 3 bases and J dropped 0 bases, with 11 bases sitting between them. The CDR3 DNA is TGTGCCAGCAGTTATTTGGCGGGATTGAACACTGAAGCTTTCTTT. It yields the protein CASSYLAGLNTEAFF.

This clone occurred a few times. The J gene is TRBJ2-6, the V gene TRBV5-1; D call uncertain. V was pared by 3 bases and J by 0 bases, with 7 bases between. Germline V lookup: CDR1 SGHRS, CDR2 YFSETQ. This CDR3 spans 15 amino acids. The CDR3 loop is CASSWEVSGANVLTF. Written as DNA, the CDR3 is TGCGCCAGCAGCTGGGAAGTCTCTGGGGCCAACGTCCTGACTTTC.

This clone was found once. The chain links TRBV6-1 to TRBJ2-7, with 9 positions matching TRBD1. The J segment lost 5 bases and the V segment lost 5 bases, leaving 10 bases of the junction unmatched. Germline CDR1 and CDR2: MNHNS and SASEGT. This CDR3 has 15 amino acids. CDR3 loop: CASSSWRGQGDEQYF. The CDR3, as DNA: TGTGCCAGCAGTTCTTGGCGGGGACAGGGTGACGAGCAGTACTTC.

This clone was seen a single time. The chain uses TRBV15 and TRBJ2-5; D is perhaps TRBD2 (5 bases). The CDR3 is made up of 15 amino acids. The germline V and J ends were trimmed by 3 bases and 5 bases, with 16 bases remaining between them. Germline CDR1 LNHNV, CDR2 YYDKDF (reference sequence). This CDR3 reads CATSSGSSGSETQYF. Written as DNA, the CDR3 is TGTGCCACCAGCAGCGGCTCCAGTGGGAGTGAGACCCAGTACTTC.

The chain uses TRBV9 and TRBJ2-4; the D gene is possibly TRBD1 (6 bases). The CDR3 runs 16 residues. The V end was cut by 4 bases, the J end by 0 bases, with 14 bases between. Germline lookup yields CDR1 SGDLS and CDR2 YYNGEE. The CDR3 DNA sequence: TGTGCCAGCAGCCCCGGACAGAGGCTAGCCAAAAACATTCAGTACTTC. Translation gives CASSPGQRLAKNIQYF.

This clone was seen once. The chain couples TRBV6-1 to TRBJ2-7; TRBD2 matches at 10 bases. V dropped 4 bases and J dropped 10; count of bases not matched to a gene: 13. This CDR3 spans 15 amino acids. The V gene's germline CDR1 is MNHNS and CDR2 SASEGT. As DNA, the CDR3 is TGTGCCAGCAGTGGGGCGGCTAGCGGGGGTTCGAGACAGTACTTC. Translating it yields CASSGAASGGSRQYF.

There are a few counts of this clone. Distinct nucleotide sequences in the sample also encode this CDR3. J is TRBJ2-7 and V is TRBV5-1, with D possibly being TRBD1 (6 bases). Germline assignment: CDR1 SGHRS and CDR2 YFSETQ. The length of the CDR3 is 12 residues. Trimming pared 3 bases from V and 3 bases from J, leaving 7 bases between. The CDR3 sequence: CASSSQGYEQYF. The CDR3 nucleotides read TGCGCCAGCAGCTCACAGGGCTACGAGCAGTACTTC.

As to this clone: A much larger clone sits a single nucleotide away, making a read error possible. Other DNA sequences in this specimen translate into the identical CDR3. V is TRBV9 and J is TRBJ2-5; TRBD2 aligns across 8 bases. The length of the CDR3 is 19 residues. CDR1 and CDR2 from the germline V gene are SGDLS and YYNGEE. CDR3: CASSVDGRRASGSQETQYF. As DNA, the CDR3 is TGCGCCAGCAGCGTAGATGGGAGGAGGGCTAGCGGGTCCCAAGAGACCCAGTACTTC.

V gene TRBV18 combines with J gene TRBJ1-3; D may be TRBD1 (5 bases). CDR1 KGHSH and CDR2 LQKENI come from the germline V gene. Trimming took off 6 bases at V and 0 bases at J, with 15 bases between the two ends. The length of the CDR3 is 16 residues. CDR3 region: CASSPPGFGSGNTIYF. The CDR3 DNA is TGTGCCAGCTCCCCTCCAGGGTTTGGCTCTGGAAACACCATATATTTT.

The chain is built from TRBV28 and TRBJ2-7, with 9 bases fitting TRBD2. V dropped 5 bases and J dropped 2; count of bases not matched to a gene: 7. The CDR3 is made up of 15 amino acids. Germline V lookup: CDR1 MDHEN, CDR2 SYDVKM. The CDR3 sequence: CASSPPGGRAYEQYF. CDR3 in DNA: TGTGCCAGCAGTCCCCCCGGCGGGAGGGCCTACGAGCAGTACTTC.

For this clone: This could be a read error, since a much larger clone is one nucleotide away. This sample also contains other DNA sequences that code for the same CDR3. CDR3 protein: CASSLGTSTDTQYF. CDR3 DNA: TGCGCCAGCAGCTTGGGAACTAGCACAGATACGCAGTATTTT. The rearrangement joins TRBV5-1 to TRBJ2-3; the D is unclear. Trimming shortened V by 0 bases and J by 0 bases, and 5 bases separated the two germline ends. This CDR3 contains 14 residues. The germline V gene encodes CDR1 SGHRS and CDR2 YFSETQ.

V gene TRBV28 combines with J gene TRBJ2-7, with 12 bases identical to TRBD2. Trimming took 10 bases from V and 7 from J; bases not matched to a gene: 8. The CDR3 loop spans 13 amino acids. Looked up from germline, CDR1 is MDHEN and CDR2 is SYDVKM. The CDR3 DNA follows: TGTGCCATCCTAGCGGGAGGGCCGGGTGAGCAGTACTTC. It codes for CAILAGGPGEQYF.

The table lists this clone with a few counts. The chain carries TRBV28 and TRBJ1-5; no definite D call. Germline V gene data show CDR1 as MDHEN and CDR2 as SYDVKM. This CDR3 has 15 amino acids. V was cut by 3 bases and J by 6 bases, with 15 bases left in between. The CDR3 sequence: CASSFVWVRSQPQHF. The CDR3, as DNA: TGTGCCAGCAGTTTTGTCTGGGTGAGAAGTCAGCCCCAGCATTTT.

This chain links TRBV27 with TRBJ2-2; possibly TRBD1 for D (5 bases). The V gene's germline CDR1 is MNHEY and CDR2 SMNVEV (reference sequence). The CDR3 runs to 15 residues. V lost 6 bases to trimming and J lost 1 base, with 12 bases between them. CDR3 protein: CASRLRGLNTGELFF. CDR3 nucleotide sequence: TGTGCCAGCAGACTTAGGGGATTGAACACCGGGGAGCTGTTTTTT.

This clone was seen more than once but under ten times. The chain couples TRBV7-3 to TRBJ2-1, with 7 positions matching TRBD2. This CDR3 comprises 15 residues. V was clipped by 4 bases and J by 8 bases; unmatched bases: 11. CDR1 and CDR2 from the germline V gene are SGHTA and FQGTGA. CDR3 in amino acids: CASSSQLATTDEQFF. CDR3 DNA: TGTGCCAGCAGCTCCCAACTAGCGACAACGGATGAGCAGTTCTTC.

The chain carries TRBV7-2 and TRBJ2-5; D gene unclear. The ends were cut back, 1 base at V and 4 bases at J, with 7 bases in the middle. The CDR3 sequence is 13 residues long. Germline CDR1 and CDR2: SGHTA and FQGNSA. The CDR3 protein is CASSLDRIETQYF. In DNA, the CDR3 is TGTGCCAGCAGCTTAGACCGGATAGAGACCCAGTACTTC.

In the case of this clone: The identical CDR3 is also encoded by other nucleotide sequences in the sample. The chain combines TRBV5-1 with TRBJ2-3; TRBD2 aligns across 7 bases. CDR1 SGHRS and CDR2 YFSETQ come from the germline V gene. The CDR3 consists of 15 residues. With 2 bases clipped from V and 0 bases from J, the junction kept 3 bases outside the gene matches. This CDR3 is CASSFGAGSTDTQYF. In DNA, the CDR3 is TGCGCCAGCAGCTTCGGAGCGGGAAGCACAGATACGCAGTATTTT.

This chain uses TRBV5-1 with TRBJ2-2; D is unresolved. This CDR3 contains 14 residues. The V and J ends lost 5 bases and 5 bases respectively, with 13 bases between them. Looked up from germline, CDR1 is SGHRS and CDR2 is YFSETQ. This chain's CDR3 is CASRGSGPTGELFF. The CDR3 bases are TGCGCCAGCAGGGGGTCAGGACCTACCGGGGAGCTGTTTTTT.